The 20 T cell receptor beta chains presented below share a single source sample, sequenced in a study of cytomegalovirus exposure and HLA in healthy donors. The PCR was carried out with 60 Vbeta primers and 13 Jbeta primers. Data came from immunoSEQ multiplex PCR; TCRdb stores just in-frame clones and leaves some out. The table has 100,000 to 150,000 clones, about 80% seen once. Sequenced material: PBMCs. Source of these receptors: a woman aged 40 to 50 in good health and CMV-seronegative.

This chain links TRBV28 with TRBJ1-5, with 8 bases aligning to TRBD1. This CDR3 region has 15 residues. J gave up 2 bases and V 5 bases, and 5 bases lay outside the gene matches. Looked up from germline, CDR1 is MDHEN and CDR2 is SYDVKM. The CDR3 reads CASSPYRGGNQPQHF. CDR3 bases: TGTGCCAGCAGTCCCTACAGGGGGGGCAATCAGCCCCAGCATTTT.

The chain couples TRBV5-6 to TRBJ2-3, with D tentatively TRBD2 (6 bases). The germline CDR1 and CDR2 sequences are SGHDT and YYEEEE. CDR3 length: 16 amino acids. The ends were cut back, 1 base at V and 4 bases at J, with 16 bases in the middle. Written as DNA, the CDR3 is TGTGCCAGCAGCTTGAGTTATCGGGAGCAATCAGATACGCAGTATTTT. This gives the protein CASSLSYREQSDTQYF.

The chain combines TRBV15 with TRBJ2-2; a possible D gene is TRBD2 (6 bases). Germline V gene lookup returns CDR1 LNHNV and CDR2 YYDKDF (reference sequence). CDR3 length: 15 amino acids. V dropped 0 bases and J dropped 1 base, with 6 bases sitting between them. The CDR3 is CATSRDGGNTGELFF. For the CDR3, the DNA is TGTGCCACCAGCAGAGACGGGGGGAACACCGGGGAGCTGTTTTTT.

The V gene is TRBV4-1, the J gene TRBJ2-3, with 12 bases lining up with TRBD2. CDR3 length equals 17 residues. J lost 5 bases, V lost 0 bases, and 6 bases had no gene match. The V gene's germline CDR1 is MGHRA and CDR2 YSYEKL. The CDR3 DNA is TGCGCCAGCAGCCAAGATGTACTAGCGGGAGGAGGAGATACGCAGTATTTT. It translates to CASSQDVLAGGGDTQYF.

The CDR3 is CASSQGAGRSYEQYF. CDR3 DNA: TGCGCCAGCAGCCAAGGGGCGGGGCGCTCCTACGAGCAGTACTTC. The V call is TRBV4-3, the J call TRBJ2-7, with D tentatively TRBD2 (6 bases). Germline V gene sequence: CDR1 LGHNA, CDR2 YSLEER. The CDR3 loop spans 15 amino acids. V shed 1 base and J shed 0 bases, with 10 bases lying between them.

The chain joins TRBV4-1 to TRBJ1-6; weak D call: TRBD1 (6 bases). Germline V gene lookup returns CDR1 MGHRA and CDR2 YSYEKL. The V gene lost 0 bases and the J gene lost 6 bases, with 18 bases spanning the gap. The CDR3 runs 18 residues. For the CDR3, the DNA is TGCGCCAGCAGCCAAGAAGGTCTGGGGGCAACGGGTAATTCACCCCTCCACTTT. Protein sequence: CASSQEGLGATGNSPLHF.

V usage is TRBV10-3 and J usage is TRBJ2-1; a weak D match, TRBD2 (5 bases). The length of the CDR3 is 12 residues. The V gene's germline CDR1 is ENHRY and CDR2 SYGVKD. Trimming pared 4 bases from V and 9 bases from J, leaving 10 bases between. The CDR3 DNA sequence: TGTGCCATCAGTGCTAGCTCGAGTGAGCAGTTCTTC. Translating it yields CAISASSSEQFF.

This clone has more than one count but fewer than ten. The chain joins TRBV4-1 to TRBJ2-1, with 7 nucleotides matching TRBD2. J lost 4 bases, V lost 1 base, and 7 bases had no gene match. In germline, CDR1 is MGHRA, CDR2 YSYEKL. The CDR3 contains 16 residues. Written as DNA, the CDR3 is TGCGCCAGCAGCCAAGTGTGGGGGGAGGGTTACAATGAGCAGTTCTTC. As protein: CASSQVWGEGYNEQFF.

CDR3 protein: CASTTSGGNIQYF. In nucleotides, the CDR3 is TGCGCCAGCACCACCTCTGGGGGGAACATTCAGTACTTC. The rearrangement uses TRBV5-1 and TRBJ2-4; a possible D gene is TRBD2 (6 bases). CDR1 SGHRS and CDR2 YFSETQ come from the germline V gene. This CDR3 spans 13 amino acids. V lost 6 bases and J 7 bases, leaving 14 bases between the germline ends.

This sequence joins TRBV5-6 and TRBJ1-6; possibly TRBD1 for D (5 bases). CDR1 and CDR2 (germline): SGHDT, YYEEEE. CDR3 size: 16 residues. V was trimmed by 0 bases and J by 13 bases, leaving 20 bases between them. The CDR3 spells CASSLDPGKLGAPLHF. In nucleotides, the CDR3 is TGTGCCAGCAGCTTGGACCCAGGGAAGTTGGGCGCGCCCCTCCACTTT.

The gene calls are TRBV5-1 and TRBJ1-3; the D is unclear. Germline V CDR1 and CDR2: SGHRS, YFSETQ. The length of the CDR3 is 14 residues. The V end was cut by 4 bases, the J end by 8 bases, with 16 bases between. CDR3 amino acids: CASSPEAPRDTIYF. In DNA form, the CDR3 reads TGCGCCAGCAGCCCCGAGGCACCGAGGGACACCATATATTTT.

In the case of this clone: One junction end does not reproduce the germline sequence, and a read error may be involved. V usage is TRBV5-1 and J usage is TRBJ2-7; tentatively, D is TRBD1 (7 bases). The CDR3 loop spans 15 amino acids. CDR1 is SGHRS and CDR2 is YFSETQ in the germline V gene. CDR3 DNA sequence: TGCCCCAGCAGCGATAGCCCAGGGGGGACCTACGAGCAGTACTTC. The encoded protein is CPSSDSPGGTYEQYF.

This clone was detected only a few times. V gene TRBV11-2 combines with J gene TRBJ2-7, with TRBD2 matching over 7 bases. Germline CDR1 reads SGHAT; CDR2 reads FQNNGV. The J segment lost 5 bases and the V segment lost 1 base, leaving 14 bases of the junction unmatched. The length of the CDR3 is 17 residues. CDR3 bases: TGTGCCAGCAGCTTAGGGAGGCGGGAGAGTGAGGCGGACGAGCAGTACTTC. Translation: CASSLGRRESEADEQYF.

Of note for this clone: An end of the junction differs from the germline gene, which may be a read error. CDR3: CSVEDRSTYERYF. DNA of the CDR3: TGCAGCGTTGAAGATCGCAGTACCTACGAGCGGTACTTC. The rearrangement links TRBV29-1 to TRBJ2-7, with D hard to call. Looked up from germline, CDR1 is SQVTM and CDR2 is ANQGSEA. This CDR3 is 13 amino acids long.

V is TRBV4-1 and J is TRBJ1-2; tentatively, D is TRBD1 (5 bases). Germline CDR1 reads MGHRA; CDR2 reads YSYEKL. V lost 4 bases and J lost 4, with 16 bases in between. This CDR3 spans 15 amino acids. The CDR3 loop is CASSRQGSPLYGYTF. DNA for the CDR3: TGCGCCAGCAGCCGCCAGGGATCTCCCCTCTATGGCTACACCTTC.

This chain links TRBV6-5 with TRBJ2-5; 9 bases line up with TRBD2. The V gene's germline CDR1 is MNHEY and CDR2 SVGAGI. After removal of 0 bases from V and 5 bases from J, the junction contained 7 bases not matched to a gene. The CDR3 spans 16 residues. Here the CDR3 DNA reads TGTGCCAGCAGTTACTCCACCGGGACTAGCTCGGAGACCCAGTACTTC. Amino acid sequence: CASSYSTGTSSETQYF.

The chain's CDR3 is CASSQDWRDYQGHQPQHF. The CDR3 DNA reads as TGCGCCAGCAGCCAAGATTGGCGTGACTACCAAGGGCATCAGCCCCAGCATTTT. The V gene is TRBV4-1, the J gene TRBJ1-5; D remains unclear. This CDR3 has 18 amino acids. Deletions cut 0 bases from V and 5 bases from J, with 20 bases between. The germline V gene has CDR1 MGHRA and CDR2 YSYEKL.

The rearrangement links TRBV9 to TRBJ2-5; 10 nucleotides match TRBD1. The end of the DNA is better explained by TRBJ2-7, so the J call may be wrong. The CDR3 loop spans 15 amino acids. Germline assignment: CDR1 SGDLS and CDR2 YYNGEE. The CDR3 loop is CASSVGGQGSYEQYF. The CDR3 DNA reads as TGTGCCAGCAGCGTAGGGGGACAGGGGTCCTACGAGCAGTACTTC.

This chain links TRBV7-2 with TRBJ2-1; possible D gene TRBD2, 5 bases. In germline, CDR1 is SGHTA, CDR2 FQGNSA. This CDR3 has 16 residues. V lost 1 base to trimming and J lost 0 bases, with 10 bases between them. The CDR3 protein is CASSLGELSSYNEQFF. The DNA of the CDR3 is TGTGCCAGCAGCTTAGGGGAGCTGAGCTCCTACAATGAGCAGTTCTTC.

The CDR3 is CASSWRGAGDTEAFF. The CDR3 DNA reads as TGCGCCAGCAGCTGGCGGGGGGCGGGGGACACTGAAGCTTTCTTT. J is TRBJ1-1 and V is TRBV4-1, with D possibly TRBD1 on 6 matching bases. The CDR3 spans 15 residues. Germline CDR1 and CDR2: MGHRA and YSYEKL. Trimming pared 5 bases from V and 3 bases from J, leaving 16 bases between.